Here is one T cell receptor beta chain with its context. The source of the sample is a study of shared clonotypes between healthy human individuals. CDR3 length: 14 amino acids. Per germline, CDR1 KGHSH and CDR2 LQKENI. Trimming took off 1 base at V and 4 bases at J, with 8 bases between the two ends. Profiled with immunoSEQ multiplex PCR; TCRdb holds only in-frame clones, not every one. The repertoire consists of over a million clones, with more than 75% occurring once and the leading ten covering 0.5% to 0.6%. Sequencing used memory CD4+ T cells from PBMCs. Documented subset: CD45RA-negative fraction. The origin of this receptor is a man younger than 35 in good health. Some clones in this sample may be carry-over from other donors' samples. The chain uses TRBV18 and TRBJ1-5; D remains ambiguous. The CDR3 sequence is CASSPRVENQPQHF. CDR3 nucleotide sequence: TGTGCCAGCTCACCACGAGTTGAGAATCAGCCCCAGCATTTT.